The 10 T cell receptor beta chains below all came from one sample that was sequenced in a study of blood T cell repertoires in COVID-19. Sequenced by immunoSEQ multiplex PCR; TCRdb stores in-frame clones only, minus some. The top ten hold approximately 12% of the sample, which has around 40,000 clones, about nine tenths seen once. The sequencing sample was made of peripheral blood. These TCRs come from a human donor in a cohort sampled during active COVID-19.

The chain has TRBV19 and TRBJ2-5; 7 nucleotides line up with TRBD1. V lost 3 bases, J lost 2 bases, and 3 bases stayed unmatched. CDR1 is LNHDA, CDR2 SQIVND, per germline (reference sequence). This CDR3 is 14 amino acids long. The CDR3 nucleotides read TGTGCCAGTAGTATGCTGGACAGGCAAGAGACCCAGTACTTC. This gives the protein CASSMLDRQETQYF.

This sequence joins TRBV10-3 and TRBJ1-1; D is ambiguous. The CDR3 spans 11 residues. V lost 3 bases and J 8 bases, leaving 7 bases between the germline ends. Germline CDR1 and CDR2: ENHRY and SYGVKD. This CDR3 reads CAISDGREAFF. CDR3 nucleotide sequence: TGTGCCATCAGTGACGGGAGGGAAGCTTTCTTT.

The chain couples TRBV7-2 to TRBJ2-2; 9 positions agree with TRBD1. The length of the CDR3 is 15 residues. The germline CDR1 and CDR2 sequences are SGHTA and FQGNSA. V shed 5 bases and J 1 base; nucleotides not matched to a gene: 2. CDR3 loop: CASSTGQGNTGELFF. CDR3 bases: TGTGCCAGCAGCACGGGACAGGGGAACACCGGGGAGCTGTTTTTT.

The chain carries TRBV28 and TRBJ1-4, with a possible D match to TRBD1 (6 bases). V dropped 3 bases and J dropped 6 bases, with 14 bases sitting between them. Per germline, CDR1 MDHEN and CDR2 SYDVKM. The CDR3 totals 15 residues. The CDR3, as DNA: TGTGCCAGCAGTTTTTTGTCAGGGGTAGATGAAAAACTGTTTTTT. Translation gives CASSFLSGVDEKLFF.

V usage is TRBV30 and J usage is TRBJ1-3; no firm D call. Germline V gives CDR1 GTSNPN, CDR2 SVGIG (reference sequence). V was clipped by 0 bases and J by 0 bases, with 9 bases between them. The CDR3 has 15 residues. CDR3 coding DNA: TGTGCCTGGAGTGTCAGGCCCCGCTCTGGAAACACCATATATTTT. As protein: CAWSVRPRSGNTIYF. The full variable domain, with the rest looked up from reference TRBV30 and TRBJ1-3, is SQTIHQWPATLVQPVGSPLSLECTVEGTSNPNLYWYRQAAGRGLQLLFYSVGIGQISSEVPQNLSASRPQDRQFILSSKKLLLSDSGFYLCAWSVRPRSGNTIYFGEGSWLTVV.

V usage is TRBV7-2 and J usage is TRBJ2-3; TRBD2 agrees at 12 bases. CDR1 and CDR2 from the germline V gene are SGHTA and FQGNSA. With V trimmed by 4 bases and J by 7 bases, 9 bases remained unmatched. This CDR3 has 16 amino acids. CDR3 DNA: TGTGCCAGCAGCTCTACAACTAGCGGGAGGAAGTATACGCAGTATTTT. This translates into CASSSTTSGRKYTQYF.

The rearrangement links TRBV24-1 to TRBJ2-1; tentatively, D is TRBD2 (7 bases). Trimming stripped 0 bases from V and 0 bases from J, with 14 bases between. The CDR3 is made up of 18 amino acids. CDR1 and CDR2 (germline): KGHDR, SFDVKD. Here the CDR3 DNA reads TGTGCCACCAGTGATTTGGGTTGGAGGGGGGGCTCCTACAATGAGCAGTTCTTC. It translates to CATSDLGWRGGSYNEQFF.

This CDR3 is CASSRPGTGFGRETQYF. The CDR3 DNA sequence: TGTGCCAGCAGCCGTCCCGGGACAGGGTTCGGCAGAGAGACCCAGTACTTC. The J gene is TRBJ2-5, the V gene TRBV7-2; TRBD1 matches 9 bases. The CDR3 runs to 17 residues. CDR1 and CDR2 (germline): SGHTA, FQGNSA. Trimming removed 5 bases from V and 4 bases from J; junction bases left unmatched: 14.

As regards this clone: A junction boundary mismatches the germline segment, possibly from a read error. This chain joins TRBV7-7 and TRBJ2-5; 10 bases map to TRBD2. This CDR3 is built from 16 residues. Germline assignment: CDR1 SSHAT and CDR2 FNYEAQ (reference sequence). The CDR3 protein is CASSLGASGRGETQYF. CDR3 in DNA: TGTGCTAGCAGCTTAGGAGCTAGCGGGAGAGGAGAGACCCAGTACTTC.

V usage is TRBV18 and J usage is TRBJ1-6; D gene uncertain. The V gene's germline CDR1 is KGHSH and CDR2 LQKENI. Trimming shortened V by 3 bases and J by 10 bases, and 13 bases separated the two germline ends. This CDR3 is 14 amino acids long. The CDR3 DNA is TGTGCCAGCTCACCGGGCTTCCCGCCCTCACCCCTCCACTTT. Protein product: CASSPGFPPSPLHF. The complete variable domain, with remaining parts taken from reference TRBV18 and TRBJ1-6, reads NAGVMQNPRHLVRRRGQEARLRCSPMKGHSHVYWYRQLPEEGLKFMVYLQKENIIDESGMPKERFSAEFPKEGPSILRIQQVVRGDSAAYFCASSPGFPPSPLHFGNGTRLTVT.